The 6 T cell receptor beta chains given below trace back to one sample, sequenced in a study of blood T cell repertoires in COVID-19. Sequencing used immunoSEQ multiplex PCR; TCRdb keeps in-frame clones, though not all of them. The top ten hold just under 2% of the sample, which has more than 200,000 clones, about 88% seen once. Sequencing was done on a sample of peripheral blood. These receptors were obtained from a man aged 25 to 45 with active or convalescent COVID-19.

The gene calls are TRBV27 and TRBJ2-1, with 11 bases aligning to TRBD2. The CDR3 runs 17 residues. V was clipped by 5 bases and J by 4 bases; unmatched bases: 10. CDR1 is MNHEY and CDR2 is SMNVEV in the germline V gene (reference sequence). CDR3 region: CASSPLSGGVWYNEQFF. The CDR3 DNA reads TGTGCCAGCAGTCCACTTAGCGGGGGGGTCTGGTACAATGAGCAGTTCTTC.

The CDR3 here is CASSLPTRTGSGYTF. CDR3 coding DNA: TGTGCCAGCAGCTTACCCACCCGGACAGGCTCTGGCTACACCTTC. The chain links TRBV7-9 to TRBJ1-2; 7 nucleotides line up with TRBD1. The ends lost 2 bases at V and 7 bases at J; junction bases unmatched: 10. The germline CDR1 and CDR2 sequences are SEHNR and FQNEAQ (reference sequence). CDR3 length equals 15 residues.

J is TRBJ1-5 and V is TRBV30, with D perhaps TRBD1 (6 bases). The CDR3 extends over 15 amino acids. Between the trimmed V and J ends, which lost 2 bases and 2 bases, there was a span of 13 bases. CDR1 and CDR2 (germline): GTSNPN, SVGIG (reference sequence). CDR3 in DNA: TGTGCCTGGAGTAAGGGGGAGGGGGGCAATCAGCCCCAGCATTTT. It encodes CAWSKGEGGNQPQHF.

On this clone: Different DNA sequences within this sample yield the same CDR3. V is TRBV3-1 (or the pseudogene TRBV3-2) and J is TRBJ1-5; TRBD1 agrees at 8 bases. The CDR3 covers 14 residues. V dropped 1 base and J dropped 4; count of bases not matched to a gene: 0. Germline V gene data show CDR1 as LGHDT and CDR2 as YNNKEL (reference sequence). The CDR3 bases are TGTGCCAGCAGCCAAGGGACAGGGAATCAGCCCCAGCATTTT. The encoded protein is CASSQGTGNQPQHF.

The genes are TRBV27 and TRBJ2-3; no clear D. From germline, CDR1 is MNHEY and CDR2 SMNVEV (reference sequence). This CDR3 has 14 amino acids. The V gene lost 8 bases and the J gene lost 2 bases, with 14 bases spanning the gap. The CDR3 DNA sequence: TGTGCCAGCCAGAGGCTTTCTGACACAGATACGCAGTATTTT. Translating it yields CASQRLSDTDTQYF.

V usage is TRBV7-2 and J usage is TRBJ1-1; the D gene is possibly TRBD1 (5 bases). V lost 4 bases and J 9 bases, leaving 15 bases between the germline ends. Germline CDR1 is SGHTA and CDR2 is FQGNSA. The CDR3 extends over 13 amino acids. The CDR3 DNA reads TGTGCCAGCAGCTGGGGGGGACCGGGTCAAGCTTTCTTT. It encodes CASSWGGPGQAFF.